A single sample gave rise to the 17 T cell receptor beta chains below, sequenced in a study of T cell clonotyping in hematopoietic cell transplantation. Time point: recipient sample about 28 days before transplant, after cytoreduction. This table comes from immunoSEQ multiplex PCR, and its TCRdb copy is limited to in-frame clones, with some not included. Of about 41,000 clones in the sample, around 84% were seen once. The source material was peripheral blood mononuclear cells, sampled before stem cell transplant. The source is a man in his 60s with myelodysplastic syndrome. Some clones in this sample may be carry-over from other donors' samples.

This chain uses TRBV7-2 with TRBJ1-1, with a possible D match to TRBD1 (5 bases). V gave up 4 bases and J gave up 7 bases, with 7 bases separating them. The CDR3 has 11 residues. Germline V gives CDR1 SGHTA, CDR2 FQGNSA. DNA for the CDR3: TGTGCCAGCAGCTCGACAGTTGAAGCTTTCTTT. Translated, it gives CASSSTVEAFF.

The chain has TRBV6-5 and TRBJ1-5; D is unresolved. The CDR3 sequence is 14 residues long. Germline CDR1 reads MNHEY; CDR2 reads SVGAGI. V was clipped by 5 bases and J by 3 bases, with 11 bases between them. CDR3 sequence: CASSLRLPNQPQHF. CDR3 sequence (DNA): TGTGCCAGCAGTCTTAGACTTCCCAATCAGCCCCAGCATTTT.

This chain links TRBV7-9 with TRBJ1-5, with 9 bases identical to TRBD1. The CDR3 spans 15 residues. The germline gives CDR1 SEHNR, CDR2 FQNEAQ (reference sequence). J lost 4 bases, V lost 5 bases, and 6 bases had no gene match. The CDR3 nucleotides read TGTGCCAGCAGCCTTTCAGGGACAGGGAATCAGCCCCAGCATTTT. Encoded protein: CASSLSGTGNQPQHF.

The CDR3 loop is CASSSLQGAVSSGYTF. CDR3 bases: TGTGCCAGCAGCTCGTTACAGGGGGCGGTAAGCTCTGGCTACACCTTC. V gene TRBV5-5 combines with J gene TRBJ1-2, with 9 bases lining up with TRBD1. The CDR3 totals 16 residues. V shed 3 bases and J 7 bases; nucleotides not matched to a gene: 13. CDR1 is SGHKS and CDR2 is YYEKEE in the germline V gene (reference sequence).

The chain has TRBV7-9 and TRBJ2-1; weak D call: TRBD1 (6 bases). Trimming pared 5 bases from V and 11 bases from J, leaving 16 bases between. CDR1 and CDR2 (germline): SEHNR, FQNEAQ (reference sequence). There are 13 residues in the CDR3. The CDR3 spells CASSRANRDQQFF. The CDR3 DNA follows: TGTGCCAGCAGCCGAGCCAACAGGGACCAGCAGTTCTTC.

The chain recombines TRBV6-4 with TRBJ1-1; no definite D call. V lost 3 bases to trimming and J lost 2 bases, with 7 bases between them. This CDR3 is built from 13 residues. The germline CDR1 and CDR2 sequences are MRHNA and SNTAGT. The CDR3 coding sequence is TGTGCCAGCAGTGAAGAGGGAAACACTGAAGCTTTCTTT. It codes for CASSEEGNTEAFF.

The rearrangement links TRBV30 to TRBJ1-1; D perhaps matches TRBD1 (5 bases). In germline, CDR1 is GTSNPN, CDR2 SVGIG (reference sequence). The CDR3 extends over 13 amino acids. The V end was cut by 3 bases, the J end by 1 base, with 9 bases between. The CDR3 DNA follows: TGTGCCTGGAGGGGAGGGGCGAACACTGAAGCTTTCTTT. It encodes CAWRGGANTEAFF.

The V call is TRBV7-9, the J call TRBJ2-1; 8 bases match TRBD1. This CDR3 contains 16 residues. Germline CDR1 is SEHNR and CDR2 is FQNEAQ (reference sequence). The junction had 8 bases not matched to a gene; V was cut back by 1 base and J by 6 bases. CDR3 coding DNA: TGTGCCAGCAGCTTAGGAGTCGGGACAGGCCTCAATGAGCAGTTCTTC. Translating it yields CASSLGVGTGLNEQFF.

The rearrangement joins TRBV7-2 to TRBJ2-1, with 7 bases identical to TRBD1. This CDR3 spans 15 amino acids. V trimming: 1 base; J trimming: 3 bases; junction bases outside the gene matches: 3. The germline V gene encodes CDR1 SGHTA and CDR2 FQGNSA. The DNA of the CDR3 is TGTGCCAGCAGCTTAGACAGGGGCCTCTACAATGAGCAGTTCTTC. As protein: CASSLDRGLYNEQFF. Using reference TRBV7-2 and TRBJ2-1 for the parts outside the CDR3, the full variable domain is GAGVSQSPSNKVTEKGKDVELRCDPISGHTALYWYRQSLGQGLEFLIYFQGNSAPDKSGLPSDRFSAERTGGSVSTLTIQRTQQEDSAVYLCASSLDRGLYNEQFFGPGTRLTVL.

This clone was recorded a few times. The J gene is TRBJ2-2, the V gene TRBV7-9, with 7 bases that match TRBD1. This CDR3 contains 13 residues. CDR1 and CDR2 from the germline V gene are SEHNR and FQNEAQ (reference sequence). Trimming cost V 5 bases and J 4 bases; bases outside gene matches: 1. The CDR3 sequence: CASSGDSTGELFF. The CDR3 coding sequence is TGTGCCAGCAGCGGGGACAGCACCGGGGAGCTGTTTTTT. The full variable domain, rest sourced from reference TRBV7-9 and TRBJ2-2, is DTGVSQNPRHKITKRGQNVTFRCDPISEHNRLYWYRQTLGQGPEFLTYFQNEAQLEKSRLLSDRFSAERPKGSFSTLEIQRTEQGDSAMYLCASSGDSTGELFFGEGSRLTVL.

V is TRBV2 and J is TRBJ2-7, with D perhaps matching TRBD2 (6 bases). V lost 5 bases, J lost 0 bases, and 8 bases lay in between. The length of the CDR3 is 13 residues. Germline V gives CDR1 SNHLY, CDR2 FYNNEI. This CDR3 reads CASSSGDSYEQYF. The CDR3 DNA follows: TGTGCCAGCAGTTCGGGAGACTCCTACGAGCAGTACTTC.

Concerning this clone: Other DNA sequences in the sample encode the same CDR3. The genes are TRBV7-2 and TRBJ1-1; D unclear. Germline CDR1 SGHTA, CDR2 FQGNSA. The CDR3 contains 13 residues. Trimming shortened V by 3 bases and J by 0 bases, and 5 bases separated the two germline ends. In nucleotides, the CDR3 is TGTGCCAGCAGCTTTTCAGTGAACACTGAAGCTTTCTTT. Translation gives CASSFSVNTEAFF.

The chain has TRBV5-6 and TRBJ2-2; D gene uncertain. The CDR3 length is 13 residues. The germline V gene has CDR1 SGHDT and CDR2 YYEEEE. V lost 3 bases to trimming and J lost 3 bases, with 6 bases between them. The CDR3 coding sequence is TGTGCCAGCAGCTCCCTATACACCGGGGAGCTGTTTTTT. Residues: CASSSLYTGELFF.

In its sample, this clone was seen a few times. Other DNA sequences within the sample encode an identical CDR3. The genes are TRBV11-2 and TRBJ2-7, with D perhaps given as TRBD1 or TRBD2 (5 bases each). Per germline, CDR1 SGHAT and CDR2 FQNNGV. This CDR3 comprises 13 residues. Trimming stripped 3 bases from V and 4 bases from J, with 10 bases between. Here the CDR3 reads CASSLGDGYEQYF. The CDR3 coding sequence is TGTGCCAGCAGCTTGGGGGACGGTTACGAGCAGTACTTC.

The chain employs TRBV5-6 and TRBJ2-1; D is perhaps TRBD1 (6 bases). Germline CDR1 SGHDT, CDR2 YYEEEE. V lost 2 bases and J lost 4, with 13 bases in between. CDR3 length equals 15 residues. The CDR3 DNA reads TGTGCCAGCAGCTTTACAGGGTGGGGTTACAATGAGCAGTTCTTC. Amino acids: CASSFTGWGYNEQFF.

The chain employs TRBV30 and TRBJ2-5, with D perhaps matching TRBD1 (5 bases). Trimming cost V 5 bases and J 4 bases, with 20 bases left between them. This CDR3 has 15 amino acids. Looked up from germline, CDR1 is GTSNPN and CDR2 is SVGIG (reference sequence). The CDR3 nucleotides read TGTGCCTGGTCAAGGGGAAAGGGTGTGTCAGAGACCCAGTACTTC. Amino acids: CAWSRGKGVSETQYF.

This chain joins TRBV27 and TRBJ2-5, with TRBD1 as a possible D gene (6 bases). CDR3 length: 14 residues. Germline V gene lookup returns CDR1 MNHEY and CDR2 SMNVEV (reference sequence). V lost 3 bases and J 5 bases, leaving 13 bases between the germline ends. The DNA for the CDR3 is TGTGCCAGCAGTTTCCAGGGGTTGCGGGAGACCCAGTACTTC. It specifies CASSFQGLRETQYF.